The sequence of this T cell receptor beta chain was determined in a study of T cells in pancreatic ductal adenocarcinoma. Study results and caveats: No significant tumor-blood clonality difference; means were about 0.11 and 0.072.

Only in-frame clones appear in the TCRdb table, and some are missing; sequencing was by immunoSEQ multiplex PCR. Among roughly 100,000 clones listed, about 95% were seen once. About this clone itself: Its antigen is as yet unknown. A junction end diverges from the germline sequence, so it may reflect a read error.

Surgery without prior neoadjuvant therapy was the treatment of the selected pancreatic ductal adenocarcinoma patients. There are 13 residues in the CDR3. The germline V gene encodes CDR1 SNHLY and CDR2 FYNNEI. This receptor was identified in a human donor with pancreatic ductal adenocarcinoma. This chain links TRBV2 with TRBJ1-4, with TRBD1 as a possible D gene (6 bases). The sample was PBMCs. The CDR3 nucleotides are TGTGCCAGCAGCCTCGCTTTGGGACATTCCGACTTATTT. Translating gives CASSLALGHSDLF. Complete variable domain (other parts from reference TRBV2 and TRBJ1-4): EPEVTQTPSHQVTQMGQEVILRCVPISNHLYFYWYRQILGQKVEFLVSFYNNEISEKSEIFDDQFSVERPDGSNFTLKIRSTKLEDSAMYFCASSLALGHSDLFGSGTQLSVL.